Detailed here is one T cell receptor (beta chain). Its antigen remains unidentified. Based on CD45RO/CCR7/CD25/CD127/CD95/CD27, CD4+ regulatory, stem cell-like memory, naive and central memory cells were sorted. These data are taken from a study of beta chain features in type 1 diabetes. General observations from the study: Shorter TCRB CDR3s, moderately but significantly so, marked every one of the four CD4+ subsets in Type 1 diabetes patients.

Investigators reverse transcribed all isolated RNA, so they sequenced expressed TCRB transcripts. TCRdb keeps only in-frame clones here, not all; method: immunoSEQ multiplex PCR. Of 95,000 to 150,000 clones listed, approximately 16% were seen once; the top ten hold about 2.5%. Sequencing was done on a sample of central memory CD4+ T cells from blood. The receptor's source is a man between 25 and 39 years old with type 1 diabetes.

The CDR3 region has the DNA TGTGCCAGCAGTTTGAGGGATGGCTACACCTTC. Protein sequence: CASSLRDGYTF. V gene TRBV6-6 combines with J gene TRBJ1-2; D remains unclear. This CDR3 contains 11 residues. Germline values: CDR1 MNHNY, CDR2 SVGAGI (reference sequence). The V end was cut by 4 bases, the J end by 6 bases, with 6 bases between.